This is a list of T cell receptor beta chains from one sample in a study of vaccination effects on CD4 cells after COVID-19. The antigens of these receptors remain unknown. This table comes from immunoSEQ multiplex PCR, and its TCRdb copy is limited to in-frame clones, with some not included. Among 30,000 to 45,000 clones listed, around 70% were seen once. The material sequenced was CD4+ T cells from PBMCs cultured with HCoV-NL63 spike peptides, taken before COVID-19 vaccination. The source is a human donor who had a prior SARS-CoV-2 infection. Both conserved end residues are part of each CDR3. Each record gives: V gene, D gene, clone size, J gene, CDR3 DNA, CDR3 protein. The D gene is left open where the match is weak. Only part of the rows carry a size: once, few, many, or a class if the clone is expanded.

V gene: TRBV6-5
D gene: TRBD1
clone size: NA
J gene: TRBJ2-7
CDR3 DNA: TGTGCCAGCAGTTATCGGGGGACAGGCCCGGGGGAGCAGTACTTC
CDR3 protein: CASSYRGTGPGEQYF

V gene: TRBV7-2
D gene: TRBD2
clone size: NA
J gene: TRBJ2-3
CDR3 DNA: TGTGCCAGCAGCCTACAAGTAGCGGGAGGGGATACGCAGTATTTT
CDR3 protein: CASSLQVAGGDTQYF

V gene: TRBV3-1/TRBV3-2
D gene: NA
clone size: NA
J gene: TRBJ1-2
CDR3 DNA: TGTGCCAGCAGCCAAGGGCCGACAGGAGCATACTATGGCTACACCTTC
CDR3 protein: CASSQGPTGAYYGYTF

V gene: TRBV5-4
D gene: TRBD1
clone size: once
J gene: TRBJ1-2
CDR3 DNA: TGTGCCAGCAGTCTGGACAGGGTGTCTGGCTACACCTTC
CDR3 protein: CASSLDRVSGYTF

V gene: TRBV5-6
D gene: TRBD2
clone size: NA
J gene: TRBJ2-2
CDR3 DNA: TGTGCCAGCAGCTTCGGACTAGCGGGGGCCACCGGGGAGCTGTTTTTT
CDR3 protein: CASSFGLAGATGELFF

V gene: TRBV11-2
D gene: NA
clone size: NA
J gene: TRBJ2-1
CDR3 DNA: TGTGCCAGCAGCTTAGTAGTGGGGTCCTACAATGAGCAGTTCTTC
CDR3 protein: CASSLVVGSYNEQFF

V gene: TRBV7-9
D gene: NA
clone size: NA
J gene: TRBJ2-7
CDR3 DNA: TGTGCCAGCAGTCGGGGCCCAGGGGCTGTCGAGCAGTACTTC
CDR3 protein: CASSRGPGAVEQYF

V gene: TRBV5-6
D gene: NA
clone size: NA
J gene: TRBJ2-7
CDR3 DNA: TGTGCCAGCAGCTTGGACATCGCCTCCTACGAGCAGTACTTC
CDR3 protein: CASSLDIASYEQYF

V gene: TRBV7-9
D gene: TRBD2
clone size: NA
J gene: TRBJ2-3
CDR3 DNA: TGTGCCAGCAGCTTAAGAGCGGGAGGGCCTATGGGCACAGATACGCAGTATTTT
CDR3 protein: CASSLRAGGPMGTDTQYF

V gene: TRBV10-3
D gene: TRBD2
clone size: NA
J gene: TRBJ2-7
CDR3 DNA: TGTGCCATCAGCCGGACTAGGAACGAGCAGTACTTC
CDR3 protein: CAISRTRNEQYF

V gene: TRBV15
D gene: TRBD1
clone size: NA
J gene: TRBJ1-6
CDR3 DNA: TGTGCCACCAGCAGAGATTTGACAGGGGATTCACCCCTCCACTTT
CDR3 protein: CATSRDLTGDSPLHF

V gene: TRBV7-9
D gene: TRBD2
clone size: few
J gene: TRBJ2-7
CDR3 DNA: TGTGCCAGCAGCCGCGGGGGTTCCGTCGAGCAGTACTTC
CDR3 protein: CASSRGGSVEQYF

V gene: TRBV4-2
D gene: NA
clone size: NA
J gene: TRBJ2-3
CDR3 DNA: TGTGCCAGCAGCCAGGCAACCCGGCCCGATACGCAGTATTTT
CDR3 protein: CASSQATRPDTQYF

V gene: TRBV6-6
D gene: NA
clone size: NA
J gene: TRBJ1-1
CDR3 DNA: TGTGCCAGCAGACAGGGCGTTCGGGTCACTGAAGCTTTCTTT
CDR3 protein: CASRQGVRVTEAFF

V gene: TRBV9
D gene: NA
clone size: NA
J gene: TRBJ1-2
CDR3 DNA: TGTGCCAGCAGCGTAAGAGGGGATGGTGGCTACACCTTC
CDR3 protein: CASSVRGDGGYTF

V gene: TRBV18
D gene: NA
clone size: NA
J gene: TRBJ2-7
CDR3 DNA: TGTGCCAGCTCACTAAGGGGGTCCCAAACGTACGAGCAGTACTTC
CDR3 protein: CASSLRGSQTYEQYF

V gene: TRBV2
D gene: NA
clone size: NA
J gene: TRBJ2-3
CDR3 DNA: TGTGCCAGCAGTACAAGACTATTGGATACGCAGTATTTT
CDR3 protein: CASSTRLLDTQYF

V gene: TRBV27
D gene: TRBD2
clone size: few
J gene: TRBJ2-7
CDR3 DNA: TGTGCCAGCAGTCGAGCGGGGATTACCTACGAGCAGTACTTC
CDR3 protein: CASSRAGITYEQYF

V gene: TRBV5-4
D gene: TRBD2
clone size: NA
J gene: TRBJ2-3
CDR3 DNA: TGTGCCAGCAGCTTGGGAGCTGTAGCGGGGGCCTACACAGATACGCAGTATTTT
CDR3 protein: CASSLGAVAGAYTDTQYF

V gene: TRBV7-9
D gene: NA
clone size: NA
J gene: TRBJ1-4
CDR3 DNA: TGTGCCAGCAGCATGGACGGAGCTTATGAAAAACTGTTTTTT
CDR3 protein: CASSMDGAYEKLFF

V gene: TRBV6-5
D gene: NA
clone size: NA
J gene: TRBJ1-1
CDR3 DNA: TGTGCCAGCAGTTCGGTTACTTGGGGCATGAACACTGAAGCTTTCTTT
CDR3 protein: CASSSVTWGMNTEAFF

V gene: TRBV15
D gene: NA
clone size: NA
J gene: TRBJ1-5
CDR3 DNA: TGTGCCACCAGCAGAGATTATGCAGGCAGGGGACAGCCCCAGCATTTT
CDR3 protein: CATSRDYAGRGQPQHF

V gene: TRBV4-3
D gene: NA
clone size: NA
J gene: TRBJ1-2
CDR3 DNA: TGCGCCAGCAGCCAAGATCGAGGGGTAGGCTATGGCTACACCTTC
CDR3 protein: CASSQDRGVGYGYTF

V gene: TRBV11-1
D gene: NA
clone size: NA
J gene: TRBJ2-6
CDR3 DNA: TGTGCCAGCAGCTTACGCCCCTCGGGGGCCAACGTCCTGACTTTC
CDR3 protein: CASSLRPSGANVLTF

V gene: TRBV11-2
D gene: NA
clone size: NA
J gene: TRBJ2-3
CDR3 DNA: TGTGCCAGCAGCTTAGGAGTGGGCACAGATACGCAGTATTTT
CDR3 protein: CASSLGVGTDTQYF

V gene: TRBV5-5
D gene: NA
clone size: NA
J gene: TRBJ1-4
CDR3 DNA: TGTGCCAGCAGCTTGGGGGGCCCCGGTGAAAAACTGTTTTTT
CDR3 protein: CASSLGGPGEKLFF

V gene: TRBV12-3/TRBV12-4
D gene: NA
clone size: NA
J gene: TRBJ1-5
CDR3 DNA: TGTGCCAGCACCCTTAATGATCAGCCCCAGCATTTT
CDR3 protein: CASTLNDQPQHF

V gene: TRBV20-1
D gene: NA
clone size: NA
J gene: TRBJ2-1
CDR3 DNA: TGCAGTGCTAGTTGGTGGTCAAGTGCCGGCGATGAGCAGTTCTTC
CDR3 protein: CSASWWSSAGDEQFF

V gene: TRBV9
D gene: TRBD1
clone size: NA
J gene: TRBJ1-4
CDR3 DNA: TGTGCCAGCAGCGCGATCCAGGGGGCAGGCGAAAAACTGTTTTTT
CDR3 protein: CASSAIQGAGEKLFF

V gene: TRBV7-2
D gene: TRBD2
clone size: NA
J gene: TRBJ2-7
CDR3 DNA: TGTGCCAGCAGTTTTGTAGCGGGAGCCTACGAGCAGTACTTC
CDR3 protein: CASSFVAGAYEQYF

V gene: TRBV7-2
D gene: NA
clone size: NA
J gene: TRBJ2-1
CDR3 DNA: TGTGCCAGCAGCCCCACTACTGGATACAATGAGCAGTTCTTC
CDR3 protein: CASSPTTGYNEQFF

V gene: TRBV18
D gene: TRBD2
clone size: NA
J gene: TRBJ2-7
CDR3 DNA: TGTGCCAGCTCGACCAAATCGGGACTAAAATCCTACGAGCAGTACTTC
CDR3 protein: CASSTKSGLKSYEQYF

V gene: TRBV6-1
D gene: NA
clone size: NA
J gene: TRBJ1-1
CDR3 DNA: TGTGCCAGCAGTGAAGACGGGGGTGAGTACACTGAAGCTTTCTTT
CDR3 protein: CASSEDGGEYTEAFF

V gene: TRBV7-3
D gene: TRBD1
clone size: NA
J gene: TRBJ1-6
CDR3 DNA: TGTGCCAGCAGCCGGGACAGCAATAATTCACCCCTCCACTTT
CDR3 protein: CASSRDSNNSPLHF

V gene: TRBV30
D gene: NA
clone size: once
J gene: TRBJ2-5
CDR3 DNA: TGTGCCTGGAGTGTGCTCGGGGGAGAGACCCAGTACTTC
CDR3 protein: CAWSVLGGETQYF

V gene: TRBV6-5
D gene: TRBD2
clone size: NA
J gene: TRBJ2-5
CDR3 DNA: TGTGCCAGCAGGCCAGCGGGACAAGAGACCCAGTACTTC
CDR3 protein: CASRPAGQETQYF

V gene: TRBV5-6
D gene: TRBD1
clone size: NA
J gene: TRBJ1-1
CDR3 DNA: TGTGCCAGCAGCTCTTCAGGGGGAATAGGGACTGAAGCTTTCTTT
CDR3 protein: CASSSSGGIGTEAFF

V gene: TRBV5-4
D gene: NA
clone size: NA
J gene: TRBJ2-1
CDR3 DNA: TGTGCCAGCAGCTTGGTAGCTCCGGGCAATGAGCAGTTCTTC
CDR3 protein: CASSLVAPGNEQFF

V gene: TRBV6-6
D gene: NA
clone size: once
J gene: TRBJ2-1
CDR3 DNA: TGTGCCAGCAGTTACCAGGACAGTTACAATGAGCAGTTCTTC
CDR3 protein: CASSYQDSYNEQFF

V gene: TRBV15
D gene: NA
clone size: few
J gene: TRBJ2-7
CDR3 DNA: TGTGCCACCAGCAGAGATCGTACCGCCAGCGTAGGGCAGTACTTC
CDR3 protein: CATSRDRTASVGQYF

V gene: TRBV21-1
D gene: NA
clone size: NA
J gene: TRBJ2-1
CDR3 DNA: TGTGCCAGCAGCTGCCGGACTAGCGGGAGAGGGTACAATGAGCAGTTCTTC
CDR3 protein: CASSCRTSGRGYNEQFF

V gene: TRBV2
D gene: TRBD1
clone size: few
J gene: TRBJ2-2
CDR3 DNA: TGTGCCAGCAGTGGGACAGGGGCCACCGGGGAGCTGTTTTTT
CDR3 protein: CASSGTGATGELFF

V gene: TRBV6-5
D gene: TRBD1
clone size: few
J gene: TRBJ1-2
CDR3 DNA: TGTGCCAGCACCCGGGACAGGGGATACTATGGCTACACCTTC
CDR3 protein: CASTRDRGYYGYTF

V gene: TRBV4-1
D gene: TRBD1
clone size: few
J gene: TRBJ2-3
CDR3 DNA: TGCGCCAGCAGCCAGATGTGGGGGACAGGGACAGATACGCAGTATTTT
CDR3 protein: CASSQMWGTGTDTQYF

V gene: TRBV30
D gene: NA
clone size: once
J gene: TRBJ2-4
CDR3 DNA: TGTGCCTGGAGTCCTAGGGGGGTCAATAACATTCAGTACTTC
CDR3 protein: CAWSPRGVNNIQYF

V gene: TRBV5-1
D gene: TRBD1
clone size: few
J gene: TRBJ2-7
CDR3 DNA: TGCGCCAGCAGCCAAACGACAGGGAGCTCCTACGAGCAGTACTTC
CDR3 protein: CASSQTTGSSYEQYF

V gene: TRBV4-1
D gene: NA
clone size: NA
J gene: TRBJ1-2
CDR3 DNA: TGCGCCAGCAGCCAACTCAGGGACCTCTTTCATGGCTACACCTTC
CDR3 protein: CASSQLRDLFHGYTF

V gene: TRBV27
D gene: NA
clone size: NA
J gene: TRBJ1-2
CDR3 DNA: TGTGCCAGCAGTTTATCAGCAGGCCTCTATGGCTACACCTTC
CDR3 protein: CASSLSAGLYGYTF

V gene: TRBV3-1/TRBV3-2
D gene: NA
clone size: few
J gene: TRBJ1-4
CDR3 DNA: TGTGCCAGCAGCCAAGGGACGGCTCAACTGTTTTTT
CDR3 protein: CASSQGTAQLFF

V gene: TRBV18
D gene: TRBD1
clone size: NA
J gene: TRBJ1-6
CDR3 DNA: TGTGCCAGCTCACGGACCGGGACAGGGGATTCACCCCTCCACTTT
CDR3 protein: CASSRTGTGDSPLHF

V gene: TRBV5-5
D gene: NA
clone size: NA
J gene: TRBJ1-2
CDR3 DNA: TGTGCCAGCAGCCGGAGGGGGGACAACTATGGCTACACCTTC
CDR3 protein: CASSRRGDNYGYTF

V gene: TRBV5-6
D gene: NA
clone size: NA
J gene: TRBJ2-7
CDR3 DNA: TGTGCCAGCAGCTTTACTAGCTCCCACGAGCAGTACTTC
CDR3 protein: CASSFTSSHEQYF

V gene: TRBV2
D gene: TRBD2
clone size: NA
J gene: TRBJ2-2
CDR3 DNA: TGTGCCAGCACACTAGCGGGGGGTAGAAGAAGGAACACCGGGGAGCTGTTTTTT
CDR3 protein: CASTLAGGRRRNTGELFF

V gene: TRBV30
D gene: NA
clone size: NA
J gene: TRBJ1-5
CDR3 DNA: TGTGCCTGGAATCGGCCCCAGCATTTT
CDR3 protein: CAWNRPQHF

V gene: TRBV7-2
D gene: NA
clone size: once
J gene: TRBJ1-2
CDR3 DNA: TGTGCCAGCAGCGGGGGGGTGGGCTACTATGGCTACACCTTC
CDR3 protein: CASSGGVGYYGYTF